The clone carrying this T cell receptor beta chain was observed at least ten times. Its antigen is not known. These data come from a study of regulatory T cells in long-lasting Graves disease. Study information: Positivity for TSH receptor antibodies plus over 5 years of antithyroid drugs meant persistent Graves' disease.

To make TCR beta libraries, researchers used iRepertoire HTBI primers and Arm-PCR of CDR3 regions. One entry per CDR3 protein results from TCRdb running MiXCR on the multiplex PCR reads. Seen here are hundreds of thousands of distinct CDR3 sequences, around 30% observed once, and the top ten hold roughly 46%. Germline assignment: CDR1 SNHLY and CDR2 FYNNEI. V gave up 0 bases and J gave up 0 bases, with 8 bases separating them. This CDR3 spans 16 amino acids. Time point of the sample: persistent/refractory GD, antithyroid drugs over 5 years with positive TRAb. The authors made the TCR library using RNA they extracted from PBMCs. General study points: Sharing of public clonotypes was greater in persistent patients (about 2,700) than in new patients (approximately 940). Favored usage of TRBV28, TRBJ1-2 and TRBJ2-5 was recorded in persistent disease.

The starting material was peripheral blood mononuclear cells (PBMCs), obtained when the disease was refractory, from a patient treated with antithyroid drugs. This receptor was identified in a female donor with Graves disease. The J gene is TRBJ1-4, the V gene TRBV2, with D uncertain. DNA of the CDR3: TGTGCCAGCAGTGAAGCGCATATGGCAACTAATGAAAAACTGTTTTTT. It specifies CASSEAHMATNEKLFF.